The 17 T cell receptor beta chains presented below share a single source sample, sequenced in a study of early T cells in non-severe SARS-CoV-2 infection. TCRdb re-called the 5' RACE reads with MiXCR, one entry per CDR3 protein. Of around 22,000 distinct CDR3 sequences in the sample, roughly 3.5% were seen once. The sequenced material came from whole blood. These receptors were collected from an adult who was a healthcare worker with PCR-confirmed SARS-CoV-2 infection or an uninfected control (not recorded which).

This clonotype showed up many times. This chain uses TRBV19 with TRBJ2-3, with a weak D call TRBD2 (6 bases). Trimming stripped 8 bases from V and 2 bases from J, with 17 bases between. The CDR3 loop spans 15 amino acids. Germline CDR1 reads LNHDA; CDR2 reads SQIVND (reference sequence). The CDR3 nucleotides are TGTGCCAGTTCGATAGGAGGGACCTCCACAGATACGCAGTATTTT. Translating gives CASSIGGTSTDTQYF.

At least ten counts were recorded for this clonotype. V gene TRBV20-1 combines with J gene TRBJ1-5; D not certain. The CDR3 covers 15 residues. Germline V gene sequence: CDR1 DFQATT, CDR2 SNEGSKA (reference sequence). Trimming cost V 0 bases and J 1 base, with 10 bases left between them. The CDR3 loop reads CSARDPQRSNQPQHF. In nucleotides, the CDR3 is TGCAGTGCTAGAGACCCCCAAAGAAGCAATCAGCCCCAGCATTTT.

There are many counts of this clonotype. CDR3 sequence (DNA): TGCGCCAGCAGTGAGTCCCTTGGTGGGGTTGCCCCTGGGGCCAACGTCCTGACTTTC. It translates to CASSESLGGVAPGANVLTF. The chain uses TRBV10-2 and TRBJ2-6; D gene unclear. The CDR3 is made up of 19 amino acids. V was pared by 0 bases and J by 2 bases, with 17 bases between. From germline, CDR1 is WSHSY and CDR2 SAAADI.

The table lists this clonotype with many counts. The chain combines TRBV29-1 with TRBJ1-5; tentative D call: TRBD1 (6 bases). Trimming removed 6 bases from V and 2 bases from J, with 17 bases in between. The CDR3 length is 15 residues. Germline V gene lookup returns CDR1 SQVTM and CDR2 ANQGSEA. CDR3: CSVELQGGGNQPQHF. The CDR3 DNA reads as TGCAGCGTGGAACTACAGGGAGGAGGCAATCAGCCCCAGCATTTT.

This clonotype was counted ten times or more. This sequence joins TRBV7-2 and TRBJ2-2; 10 positions match TRBD1. Germline lookup yields CDR1 SGHTA and CDR2 FQGNSA. There are 16 residues in the CDR3. Trimming took 5 bases from V and 1 from J; bases not matched to a gene: 4. The CDR3 protein is CASSPGDRGNTGELFF. CDR3 DNA: TGTGCCAGCAGCCCGGGGGACAGGGGGAACACCGGGGAGCTGTTTTTT.

This clonotype was recorded many times. The CDR3 reads CASSYSTGASYEQYF. The DNA of the CDR3 is TGTGCCAGCAGTTACTCTACAGGGGCGTCTTACGAGCAGTACTTC. The chain uses TRBV6-5 and TRBJ2-7, with 7 bases lining up with TRBD1. The CDR3 spans 15 residues. Germline values: CDR1 MNHEY, CDR2 SVGAGI. J lost 4 bases, V lost 0 bases, and 6 bases had no gene match.

This clonotype was counted many times. The chain is built from TRBV20-1 and TRBJ2-7; 9 bases match TRBD1. Germline V gene data show CDR1 as DFQATT and CDR2 as SNEGSKA (reference sequence). V lost 5 bases to trimming and J lost 2 bases; unmatched junction nucleotides: 7. This CDR3 spans 14 amino acids. The CDR3 loop reads CSAPRTGAAYEQYF. The CDR3 DNA reads TGCAGTGCTCCCCGGACAGGGGCGGCCTACGAGCAGTACTTC.

This clonotype has at least ten counts. The chain has TRBV7-3 and TRBJ2-7; TRBD2 aligns across 13 bases. Trimming at V came to 2 bases and at J to 2 bases, leaving 6 bases not matched to a gene. Germline-derived CDR1 and CDR2 are SGHTA and FQGTGA. The CDR3 length is 17 residues. The CDR3 sequence is CASSLSGLAGAPYEQYF. The CDR3 nucleotides read TGTGCCAGCAGCTTATCCGGACTAGCGGGAGCCCCCTACGAGCAGTACTTC.

This clonotype is medium-sized in the sample. The chain combines TRBV11-3 with TRBJ2-1, with D possibly TRBD2 on 5 matching bases. In germline, CDR1 is SGHNT, CDR2 YENEEA. The CDR3 loop spans 14 amino acids. V lost 1 base, J lost 1 base, and 5 bases lay in between. The CDR3 protein is CASSLGGSYNEQFF. CDR3 bases: TGTGCCAGCAGCTTAGGAGGGTCCTACAATGAGCAGTTCTTC.

This clonotype was found many times. V gene TRBV4-2 combines with J gene TRBJ2-1; 11 bases are shared with TRBD2. Germline CDR1 reads LGHNA; CDR2 reads YNFKEQ. V lost 5 bases and J lost 6; bases outside the gene matches: 6. This CDR3 region has 15 residues. CDR3 nucleotide sequence: TGTGCCAGCAGCTCTACTAGCGGGGGTACCAATGAGCAGTTCTTC. Translated: CASSSTSGGTNEQFF.

In its sample, this clonotype is medium-sized. The chain links TRBV19 to TRBJ1-5, with D perhaps TRBD1 (6 bases). This CDR3 has 15 amino acids. Germline CDR1 is LNHDA and CDR2 is SQIVND (reference sequence). Deletions cut 7 bases from V and 3 bases from J, with 16 bases between. DNA for the CDR3: TGTGCCAGTACCTCGCGGGGGGCCATCAATCAGCCCCAGCATTTT. Its protein is CASTSRGAINQPQHF.

This clonotype was picked up many times. J is TRBJ1-1 and V is TRBV20-1, with a weak D call TRBD1 (6 bases). The V gene's germline CDR1 is DFQATT and CDR2 SNEGSKA (reference sequence). The CDR3 has 14 residues. V lost 3 bases to trimming and J lost 0 bases, with 11 bases between them. The CDR3 DNA reads TGCAGTGCTAGGACGCGGACAGTGAACACTGAAGCTTTCTTT. Encoded protein: CSARTRTVNTEAFF.

This clonotype has at least ten counts. The chain carries TRBV11-2 and TRBJ2-7; the match to TRBD2 covers 11 bases. The V gene's germline CDR1 is SGHAT and CDR2 FQNNGV. CDR3 length: 15 residues. V lost 8 bases, J lost 1 base, and 7 bases stayed unmatched. The CDR3 DNA reads as TGTGCCAGCGGGAAAGGGACTAGCGGATCCTACGAGCAGTACTTC. Encoded protein: CASGKGTSGSYEQYF.

This clonotype was seen repeatedly, ten times or more. This chain uses TRBV12-5 with TRBJ2-1; D might be TRBD2 (5 bases). V was cut by 6 bases and J by 0 bases, with 12 bases left in between. The CDR3 has 15 residues. Per the germline V gene, CDR1 is LGHNT and CDR2 is FRNRAP. In DNA form, the CDR3 reads TGTGCTAGTGGCTTACAAGGGAGCTCCTACAATGAGCAGTTCTTC. It yields the protein CASGLQGSSYNEQFF. The entire variable domain, with the rest obtained from reference TRBV12-5 and TRBJ2-1, is as follows: DARVTQTPRHKVTEMGQEVTMRCQPILGHNTVFWYRQTMMQGLELLAYFRNRAPLDDSGMPKDRFSAEMPDATLATLKIQPSEPRDSAVYFCASGLQGSSYNEQFFGPGTRLTVL.

This clonotype was seen only a few times. This chain uses TRBV11-3 with TRBJ1-1; perhaps TRBD1 as D (5 bases). Germline lookup yields CDR1 SGHNT and CDR2 YENEEA. The ends were cut back, 4 bases at V and 6 bases at J, with 18 bases in the middle. The CDR3 contains 15 residues. CDR3 in DNA: TGTGCCAGCAGCTCGAATTGGCGGGGGGGTTCTGAAGCTTTCTTT. It codes for CASSSNWRGGSEAFF.

This clonotype has a count of ten or more. The V and J genes are TRBV4-1 and TRBJ1-1, with a tentative D call TRBD1 (6 bases). With 4 bases removed from V and 7 bases from J, the gap between germline ends came to 16 bases. The CDR3 extends over 14 amino acids. CDR1 and CDR2 (germline): MGHRA, YSYEKL. The CDR3 protein is CASSLPTGPHEAFF. The CDR3 nucleotides are TGCGCCAGCAGCCTTCCGACAGGCCCCCATGAAGCTTTCTTT.

This clonotype was seen at least ten times. This rearrangement joins TRBV5-6 to TRBJ2-7; D gene ambiguous. V was clipped by 4 bases and J by 2 bases, with 4 bases between them. This CDR3 is 11 amino acids long. CDR1 is SGHDT and CDR2 is YYEEEE in the germline V gene. The CDR3 nucleotides read TGTGCCAGCAGCAGAGCCTACGAGCAGTACTTC. It yields the protein CASSRAYEQYF. The variable domain in full, completed from reference TRBV5-6 and TRBJ2-7, reads DAGVTQSPTHLIKTRGQQVTLRCSPKSGHDTVSWYQQALGQGPQFIFQYYEEEERQRGNFPDRFSGHQFPNYSSELNVNALLLGDSALYLCASSRAYEQYFGPGTRLTVT.